The present T cell receptor (beta chain) was sequenced within a study of monozygotic twins with inflammatory bowel disease (dated by TCRdb to between 2018 and 2021). Regarding the study in general: In total, around 30 monozygotic twin pairs made up the full study: 19 Danish pairs, all IBD-discordant, plus nine German pairs, of which four were IBD-concordant and five were IBD-discordant. The search for disease-associated traits relied mainly on comparing IBD patients with their genetically identical healthy co-twins within discordant pairs. Each individual had, on average, about 151 000 unique TCRalpha sequences and 181 000 unique TCRbeta sequences available for analysis.

Its CDR3 holds 17 amino acids, cysteine through phenylalanine. The record lacks a DNA sequence. CDR1 DFQATT and CDR2 SNEGSKA are derived from the germline V gene (reference sequence). Remarks on this clonotype: There is no known antigen for this receptor.

Library generation was performed with 5' RACE. The input for every TCR library was around 3,600 ng of total RNA. For each sample, cDNA synthesis with SMARTScribe reverse transcriptase was split into eight separate reactions. Unique molecular identifiers containing a 6-nucleotide sample barcode were introduced through template switching during cDNA synthesis. TCRalpha and TCRbeta cDNA was amplified by two nested PCRs of approximately 17 and 9 cycles, with bead purification after each PCR. Before amplification, the cDNA was both treated with uracil DNA-glycosylase and purified with the QIAquick PCR purification kit. In the second PCR, Illumina TruSeq-compatible adapters and sample-specific barcodes were added. Library quality and concentration were assessed using TapeStation and Qubit, and approximately 5 ng of each library was pooled. Sequencing of the pooled libraries was done on an Illumina HiSeq2500 single-index Rapid Run using custom sequencing primers and 2 x 100 bp reads. Processing in the source paper ran as follows. PCR and sequencing errors were corrected by UMI-based consensus assembly using MiGEC version 1.2.6. MiXCR version 2.1.1 handled V(D)J alignment, clonotype assembly and CDR3 extraction. Gene usage, clonotype sharing and MAIT/NKT TCR abundance were normalised by analysing the top 1000, 10 000 and 20 000 clonotypes per sample. After downsampling to 27 000 UMIs, diversity was calculated as the inverse Simpson index using the vegan R package. Statistical testing used paired Mann-Whitney U tests on the discordant twin pairs and applied Benjamini-Hochberg correction for multiple testing. The reads, reprocessed by TCRdb, yield one row per CDR3 protein sequence and no DNA. The authors' filters were not applied to this entry. The sample has approximately 120,000 distinct CDR3 sequences on record. The top ten clonotypes cover 9.5% to 15% of the sample.

From each donor, an approximately 2.3 ml peripheral blood sample was drawn into PAXgene tubes and stored at -80 degrees C. Without any T cell sorting, total RNA was extracted from whole blood using the PAXgene blood miRNA kit on an automated QIAcube. Deep TCRalpha and TCRbeta repertoire profiling with unique molecular barcoding was performed on peripheral blood of monozygotic twin pairs concordant or discordant for inflammatory bowel disease. Smoking habits were recorded for all twin pairs, with individuals classified as current, former or never smokers. General study outcomes and caveats: The analysis was unable to tell different T cell subtypes apart. Fewer clonotypes were shared with other individuals by IBD patients than by healthy twins, most markedly in patients showing signs of disease activity. Differing immunosuppressive treatments among patients may have added background noise and inter-individual variability to the repertoires. A decrease in TCRbeta repertoire diversity, as measured by inverse Simpson index, was observed in IBD patients compared with their healthy co-twins. Repertoire similarity did not differ between concordant and discordant twins, which could be due to limited statistical power. No single strong signal or clonotype linked to IBD turned up in the results, so the idea that one exists was not supported.

The sequence was obtained from a human donor with ulcerative colitis or Crohn's disease, or a healthy co-twin of an affected twin (not recorded which). The chain is assembled from TRBV20-1 and TRBJ2-7; the D call of TRBD2 rests on TCRdb alone, since no DNA is present to check it. Specimen: blood. CDR3 loop: CRTDKGREGLGSYEQYF.